A single sample gave rise to the 27 T cell receptor beta chains below, sequenced in a study of T cells in localized non-small cell lung cancer. Data came from immunoSEQ multiplex PCR; TCRdb stores just in-frame clones and leaves some out. This sample yields about 1,000 clones, of which around 35% are seen a single time; 13% to 15% belongs to the top ten. The source material was normal lung tissue next to the tumor, sampled before any cancer treatment. Receptors originate from a female donor over 55 with stage I lung adenocarcinoma.

The J gene is TRBJ1-4, the V gene TRBV28, with 7 bases that match TRBD1. The CDR3 consists of 13 residues. Germline CDR1 is MDHEN and CDR2 is SYDVKM. Losses at the gene ends were 3 bases for V and 7 bases for J; bases not matched to a gene: 2. CDR3 residues: CASSFGQVEKLFF. CDR3 in DNA: TGTGCCAGCAGTTTTGGACAGGTTGAAAAACTGTTTTTT.

The chain recombines TRBV29-1 with TRBJ1-2; D possibly corresponds to TRBD1 (5 bases). The germline V gene encodes CDR1 SQVTM and CDR2 ANQGSEA. The V gene lost 4 bases and the J gene lost 1 base, with 7 bases spanning the gap. CDR3 size: 12 residues. The CDR3 reads CSVVGGNYGYTF. The CDR3 coding sequence is TGCAGCGTTGTTGGGGGTAACTATGGCTACACCTTC.

Only a few counts were recorded for this clone. V and J are TRBV10-1 and TRBJ2-1, with a tentative D call TRBD2 (5 bases). The CDR3 has 13 amino acids. CDR1 is WNHNN and CDR2 is SYGVQD in the germline V gene (reference sequence). V was shortened by 3 bases and J by 7 bases, with 10 bases between the two germline ends. The CDR3: CASSDGLENEQFF. The CDR3 coding sequence is TGCGCCAGCAGTGACGGACTGGAGAATGAGCAGTTCTTC.

The chain combines TRBV14 with TRBJ2-1; 7 bases agree with TRBD1. The CDR3 runs to 14 residues. The germline V gene encodes CDR1 SGHDN and CDR2 FVKESK. The junction had 4 bases not matched to a gene; V was cut back by 4 bases and J by 4 bases. The CDR3 nucleotides are TGTGCCAGCAGCCTCAGGGGGAGTTACAATGAGCAGTTCTTC. Protein product: CASSLRGSYNEQFF.

This clone was observed a handful of times. The chain uses TRBV6-8 and TRBJ1-1, with 7 positions matching TRBD1. This CDR3 has 14 residues. The germline V gene encodes CDR1 MNHGY and CDR2 SAAAGT. Unmatched junction bases numbered 9, after V lost 10 bases and J lost 1 base. CDR3 DNA: TGTGCCATCAGGGCCCAGGGGGGGAACACTGAAGCTTTCTTT. It codes for CAIRAQGGNTEAFF.

In its sample, this clone was seen a few times. The chain joins TRBV14 to TRBJ2-7; possible D gene TRBD1, 5 bases. CDR1 and CDR2 (germline): SGHDN, FVKESK. The ends were cut back, 0 bases at V and 1 base at J, with 16 bases in the middle. The CDR3 length is 17 residues. The CDR3 nucleotides are TGTGCCAGCAGCCAAGATCCCTGGCAGGGTCGTTCCTACGAGCAGTACTTC. It codes for CASSQDPWQGRSYEQYF.

This clone has only a few counts. The CDR3 reads CASSQTSTDTQYF. DNA of the CDR3: TGTGCCAGCAGTCAGACAAGCACAGATACGCAGTATTTT. The genes are TRBV28 and TRBJ2-3; D is undetermined. Germline CDR1 MDHEN, CDR2 SYDVKM. CDR3 length: 13 amino acids. Trimming cost V 5 bases and J 0 bases, with 6 bases left between them.

The chain couples TRBV28 to TRBJ1-1; perhaps TRBD1 as D (5 bases). CDR1 is MDHEN and CDR2 is SYDVKM in the germline V gene. V was pared by 2 bases and J by 3 bases, with 10 bases between. CDR3 length: 14 residues. CDR3 nucleotide sequence: TGTGCCAGCAGTTTAGGGGGAGTGGACACTGAAGCTTTCTTT. It yields the protein CASSLGGVDTEAFF.

This clone was observed a handful of times. The rearrangement uses TRBV11-3 and TRBJ2-2, with TRBD1 matching 7 bases. J gave up 6 bases and V 1 base, and 8 bases lay outside the gene matches. Per the germline V gene, CDR1 is SGHNT and CDR2 is YENEEA. The CDR3 contains 16 residues. CDR3 bases: TGTGCCAGCAGCTTAGGGTTCGAGGGGGCCTCCGGGGAGCTGTTTTTT. Residues: CASSLGFEGASGELFF.

This rearrangement joins TRBV28 to TRBJ1-1; 7 positions match TRBD1. V was clipped by 6 bases and J by 0 bases; unmatched bases: 16. From germline, CDR1 is MDHEN and CDR2 SYDVKM. The CDR3 has 18 residues. The CDR3 bases are TGTGCCAGCAGCCCTTCCCACCACAGGGGCCCGATGAACACTGAAGCTTTCTTT. It encodes CASSPSHHRGPMNTEAFF.

By sample share, this clone is large. The chain joins TRBV9 to TRBJ2-7; no clear D. Germline lookup yields CDR1 SGDLS and CDR2 YYNGEE. The V end lost 0 bases, the J end lost 5 bases, and 12 bases lay between the germline ends. The CDR3 loop spans 14 amino acids. Here the CDR3 reads CASSVGLPKDEQYF. The CDR3 DNA is TGTGCCAGCAGCGTAGGCCTACCAAAGGACGAGCAGTACTTC. Drawing the rest from reference TRBV9 and TRBJ2-7, the complete variable domain is DSGVTQTPKHLITATGQRVTLRCSPRSGDLSVYWYQQSLDQGLQFLIQYYNGEERAKGNILERFSAQQFPDLHSELNLSSLELGDSALYFCASSVGLPKDEQYFGPGTRLTVT.

V is TRBV19 and J is TRBJ2-2; D perhaps matches TRBD2 (6 bases). CDR1 is LNHDA, CDR2 SQIVND, per germline (reference sequence). Deletions cut 10 bases from V and 0 bases from J, with 18 bases between. The CDR3 is 16 residues long. The chain's CDR3 is CATSDYILTNTGELFF. CDR3 bases: TGTGCCACCTCGGACTACATCTTGACGAACACCGGGGAGCTGTTTTTT.

The V call is TRBV10-2, the J call TRBJ2-2; no reliable D call. V was shortened by 6 bases and J by 0 bases, with 11 bases between the two germline ends. The germline gives CDR1 WSHSY, CDR2 SAAADI. CDR3 length: 15 residues. As DNA, the CDR3 is TGCGCCAGCAGGAAGACTGACGCGAACACCGGGGAGCTGTTTTTT. It codes for CASRKTDANTGELFF.

In its sample, this clone is medium-sized. The rearrangement uses TRBV11-3 and TRBJ2-7, with D perhaps matching TRBD2 (5 bases). V lost 5 bases and J 6 bases, leaving 17 bases between the germline ends. Per the germline V gene, CDR1 is SGHNT and CDR2 is YENEEA. The CDR3 extends over 14 amino acids. CDR3 DNA: TGTGCCAGCAGCCTCGTCGGGGTCTGGGCCGAGCAGTACTTC. It is translated as CASSLVGVWAEQYF.

V gene TRBV6-8 combines with J gene TRBJ1-3; 7 positions match TRBD1. The CDR3 has 15 residues. From germline, CDR1 is MNHGY and CDR2 SAAAGT. Losses at the gene ends were 5 bases for V and 4 bases for J; bases not matched to a gene: 8. The CDR3 region is CASSLNRGTGNTIYF. CDR3 nucleotides: TGTGCCAGCAGTCTGAACAGGGGAACCGGAAACACCATATATTTT.

V usage is TRBV9 and J usage is TRBJ2-7, with TRBD2 matching over 9 bases. Per germline, CDR1 SGDLS and CDR2 YYNGEE. The CDR3 spans 14 residues. The trim removed 4 bases at V and 2 bases at J, leaving 4 bases unmatched. Here the CDR3 reads CASSLSGSPYEQYF. The CDR3 DNA reads TGTGCCAGCAGCCTTAGCGGGAGTCCCTACGAGCAGTACTTC.

V and J are TRBV12-5 and TRBJ2-2, with unresolved D. V lost 0 bases and J lost 0, with 8 bases in between. In germline, CDR1 is LGHNT, CDR2 FRNRAP. CDR3 length: 16 residues. CDR3 DNA sequence: TGTGCTAGTGGTTTGGTCGACTCCGCGAACACCGGGGAGCTGTTTTTT. Protein: CASGLVDSANTGELFF.

The rearrangement uses TRBV28 and TRBJ2-1; D might be TRBD2 (6 bases). The CDR3 consists of 12 residues. Looked up from germline, CDR1 is MDHEN and CDR2 is SYDVKM. V lost 2 bases and J lost 14, with 13 bases in between. In DNA form, the CDR3 reads TGTGCCAGCAGTTTAGGGGGGAGAGAGGAGTTCTTC. Its translation: CASSLGGREEFF. The variable domain in full, completed from reference TRBV28 and TRBJ2-1, reads DVKVTQSSRYLVKRTGEKVFLECVQDMDHENMFWYRQDPGLGLRLIYFSYDVKMKEKGDIPEGYSVSREKKERFSLILESASTNQTSMYLCASSLGGREEFFGPGTRLTVL.

This clone is termed large. J is TRBJ2-6 and V is TRBV6-8; 10 bases fit TRBD1. Germline V gene lookup returns CDR1 MNHGY and CDR2 SAAAGT. J gave up 2 bases and V 10 bases, and 14 bases lay outside the gene matches. The CDR3 consists of 18 residues. The CDR3 coding sequence is TGTGCCATCAGAGAAGGGGGACAGGGGATGGCTGGGGCCAACGTCCTGACTTTC. Translated, it gives CAIREGGQGMAGANVLTF.

This chain links TRBV15 with TRBJ2-7; the D gene is possibly TRBD2 (6 bases). The germline V gene has CDR1 LNHNV and CDR2 YYDKDF (reference sequence). CDR3 size: 14 residues. V lost 3 bases and J lost 5, with 14 bases in between. CDR3 sequence reads: CATSSGGPGNEQYF. In DNA form, the CDR3 reads TGTGCCACCAGCAGCGGAGGGCCGGGGAACGAGCAGTACTTC.

To note about this clone: The missing CDR3 end, 1 residue past where the read stops, is filled in from the germline J gene. The chain uses TRBV6-1 and TRBJ1-2; D gene unclear. The CDR3 totals 12 residues. V lost 1 base, J lost 8 bases, and 8 bases lay in between. Germline V gives CDR1 MNHNS, CDR2 SASEGT. The CDR3 loop is CASSEGLTGYTF. The CDR3 bases that were read are TGTGCCAGCAGTGAAGGGCTCACCGGCTACACC.

In this sample, this clone is large. The gene calls are TRBV18 and TRBJ2-3; 10 positions agree with TRBD2. Looked up from germline, CDR1 is KGHSH and CDR2 is LQKENI. Trimming cost V 8 bases and J 3 bases; bases outside gene matches: 5. The CDR3 totals 14 residues. The CDR3 is CASAPSGRTDTQYF. The CDR3 coding sequence is TGTGCCAGCGCCCCTAGCGGGAGAACAGATACGCAGTATTTT.

This clone was seen only a few times. V is TRBV19 and J is TRBJ2-2; 8 bases are a match to TRBD1. Germline V gene lookup returns CDR1 LNHDA and CDR2 SQIVND (reference sequence). V lost 6 bases to trimming and J lost 1 base; unmatched junction nucleotides: 1. The CDR3 runs to 14 residues. CDR3 protein: CASRTGVNTGELFF. The CDR3 bases are TGTGCCAGTAGGACAGGGGTGAACACCGGGGAGCTGTTTTTT.

In its sample, this clone is medium-sized (0.01 to 0.1%). This chain joins TRBV9 and TRBJ2-3; D perhaps matches TRBD2 (6 bases). CDR3 size: 16 residues. The germline V gene encodes CDR1 SGDLS and CDR2 YYNGEE. V dropped 5 bases and J dropped 1 base, with 17 bases sitting between them. CDR3 sequence reads: CASSETGVGRTDTQYF. In DNA, the CDR3 is TGTGCCAGCAGTGAAACGGGAGTCGGTCGCACAGATACGCAGTATTTT.

The rearrangement uses TRBV30 and TRBJ2-2, with 7 positions matching TRBD1. The V and J ends lost 3 bases and 2 bases, in that order; junction bases with no gene match: 9. The CDR3 runs 16 residues. Germline lookup yields CDR1 GTSNPN and CDR2 SVGIG (reference sequence). In DNA, the CDR3 is TGTGCCTGGAGGACTTGGGACAGCATAAACACCGGGGAGCTGTTTTTT. Its protein product is CAWRTWDSINTGELFF.

The CDR3 DNA follows: TGCAGCGTAACAGGGGCCCTGGTTGAAGCTTTCTTT. Protein: CSVTGALVEAFF. This chain connects TRBV29-1 to TRBJ1-1; TRBD1 aligns across 7 bases. The junction had 8 bases not matched to a gene; V was cut back by 6 bases and J by 7 bases. The CDR3 consists of 12 residues. The germline V gene encodes CDR1 SQVTM and CDR2 ANQGSEA.

V is TRBV18 and J is TRBJ2-2; no reliable D call. CDR3 length equals 12 residues. V lost 2 bases and J 6 bases, leaving 4 bases between the germline ends. Germline-derived CDR1 and CDR2 are KGHSH and LQKENI. CDR3 DNA: TGTGCCAGCTCACCAGGGGCCGGGGAGCTGTTTTTT. Its translation: CASSPGAGELFF.